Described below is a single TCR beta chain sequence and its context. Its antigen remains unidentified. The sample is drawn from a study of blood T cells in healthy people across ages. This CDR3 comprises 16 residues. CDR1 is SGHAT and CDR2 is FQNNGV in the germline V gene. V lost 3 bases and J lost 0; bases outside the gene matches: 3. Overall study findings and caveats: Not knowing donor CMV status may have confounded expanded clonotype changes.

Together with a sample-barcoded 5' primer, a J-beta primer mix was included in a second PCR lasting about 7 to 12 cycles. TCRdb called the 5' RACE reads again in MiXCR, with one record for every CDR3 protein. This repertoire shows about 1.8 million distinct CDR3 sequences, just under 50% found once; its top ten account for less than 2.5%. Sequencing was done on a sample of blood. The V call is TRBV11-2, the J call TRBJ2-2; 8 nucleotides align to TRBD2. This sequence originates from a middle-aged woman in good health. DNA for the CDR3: TGTGCCAGCAGCTTCGTAGCGGGGCCGAACACCGGGGAGCTGTTTTTT. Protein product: CASSFVAGPNTGELFF.